Following are 17 T cell receptor beta chains from one sample sequenced in a study of OX40 agonist ivuxolimab in advanced cancers. Some clones are missing from TCRdb's copy, which holds only in-frame ones; the method was immunoSEQ multiplex PCR. Altogether about 89,000 clones are present, roughly 84% being singletons, with the ten largest covering 0.25% to 0.35%. This specimen consisted of CD4+ or CD8+ T cells sorted from blood, obtained in a trial of the OX40 agonist ivuxolimab. Source of these receptors: an adult with an advanced solid tumor such as melanoma, head and neck, liver or kidney cancer.

The chain links TRBV19 to TRBJ1-5, with a weak D call TRBD1 (5 bases). V was trimmed by 7 bases and J by 0 bases, leaving 10 bases between them. This CDR3 is 14 amino acids long. The germline CDR1 and CDR2 sequences are LNHDA and SQIVND (reference sequence). The CDR3 DNA is TGTGCCAGTATCCAGGGTGGTAGCAATCAGCCCCAGCATTTT. It yields the protein CASIQGGSNQPQHF.

Only a few counts were recorded for this clone. The V gene is TRBV6-1, the J gene TRBJ1-6, with 9 bases fitting TRBD1. Germline values: CDR1 MNHNS, CDR2 SASEGT. The CDR3 runs 14 residues. The junction had 3 bases not matched to a gene; V was cut back by 6 bases and J by 6 bases. CDR3 sequence: CASRGTGSNSPLHF. In nucleotides, the CDR3 is TGTGCCAGCAGGGGGACAGGGAGTAATTCACCCCTCCACTTT.

V and J are TRBV29-1 and TRBJ2-1; D ambiguous. The CDR3 runs to 12 residues. From germline, CDR1 is SQVTM and CDR2 ANQGSEA. V was trimmed by 6 bases and J by 7 bases, leaving 13 bases between them. CDR3 sequence (DNA): TGCAGCGTCCAAGTGACGCTGAATGAGCAGTTCTTC. This translates into CSVQVTLNEQFF.

V usage is TRBV10-3 and J usage is TRBJ2-5; 14 nucleotides match TRBD2. The junction had 11 bases not matched to a gene; V was cut back by 10 bases and J by 4 bases. Germline V gene data show CDR1 as ENHRY and CDR2 as SYGVKD. This CDR3 comprises 16 residues. As DNA, the CDR3 is TGTGCCACCCGGCCGGGACTAGCGGGGGAAGTAGAGACCCAGTACTTC. Protein product: CATRPGLAGEVETQYF.

This clone showed up just once. The chain carries TRBV25-1 and TRBJ2-7; a possible D gene is TRBD1 (6 bases). The CDR3 has 15 amino acids. CDR1 MGHDK and CDR2 SYGVNS come from the germline V gene. The V and J ends lost 4 bases and 1 base respectively, with 14 bases between them. The CDR3 DNA sequence: TGTGCCAGCAGTGTACGAATGGACAGTTCCTACGAGCAGTACTTC. It yields the protein CASSVRMDSSYEQYF.

This clone was picked up a small number of times. The CDR3 nucleotides read TGTGCCAGCAGTTTTGTGACAGGGAGGGGGGATCAGCCCCAGCATTTT. It translates to CASSFVTGRGDQPQHF. The rearrangement joins TRBV27 to TRBJ1-5; 7 bases align to TRBD1. The CDR3 loop spans 16 amino acids. The germline gives CDR1 MNHEY, CDR2 SMNVEV (reference sequence). The ends lost 3 bases at V and 5 bases at J; junction bases unmatched: 10.

The chain has TRBV2 and TRBJ2-5, with no clear D. Germline-derived CDR1 and CDR2 are SNHLY and FYNNEI. The V end was cut by 10 bases, the J end by 2 bases, with 14 bases between. This CDR3 is built from 13 residues. This CDR3 reads CANGNGLQETQYF. CDR3 bases: TGTGCCAACGGCAACGGGCTACAAGAGACCCAGTACTTC.

The rearrangement links TRBV6-5 to TRBJ1-2; D gene uncertain. The germline V and J ends were trimmed by 7 bases and 4 bases, with 7 bases remaining between them. Germline CDR1 and CDR2: MNHEY and SVGAGI. The CDR3 spans 11 residues. In DNA, the CDR3 is TGTGCCAGCATTGGGAGCTATGGCTACACCTTC. It yields the protein CASIGSYGYTF.

The V gene is TRBV6-1, the J gene TRBJ2-5, with D tentatively TRBD1 (6 bases). The V end was cut by 10 bases, the J end by 5 bases, with 20 bases between. Germline lookup yields CDR1 MNHNS and CDR2 SASEGT. The CDR3 has 14 residues. The chain's CDR3 is CATALGGARETQYF. CDR3 sequence (DNA): TGTGCCACCGCTCTAGGGGGTGCGCGCGAGACCCAGTACTTC.

The chain employs TRBV5-1 and TRBJ1-1; possibly TRBD1 for D (5 bases). V lost 2 bases and J lost 4, with 12 bases in between. The CDR3 is 14 residues long. Looked up from germline, CDR1 is SGHRS and CDR2 is YFSETQ. The CDR3 coding sequence is TGCGCCAGCAGCTTACGGGGGTGGGGCACTGAAGCTTTCTTT. Its protein product is CASSLRGWGTEAFF.

This clone has just a few counts. The chain is built from TRBV5-1 and TRBJ2-3, with no clear D. The CDR3 loop spans 16 amino acids. Per the germline V gene, CDR1 is SGHRS and CDR2 is YFSETQ. The V end was cut by 0 bases, the J end by 1 base, with 12 bases between. CDR3 nucleotide sequence: TGCGCCAGCAGCTTGGGACTCCGCCAGGGCACAGATACGCAGTATTTT. As protein: CASSLGLRQGTDTQYF.

Here the CDR3 DNA reads TGTGCCTGGAGCCCAGGGGAAGGCTACACCTTC. Protein product: CAWSPGEGYTF. The rearrangement links TRBV30 to TRBJ1-2, with D possibly matching TRBD1 (6 bases). Germline CDR1 GTSNPN, CDR2 SVGIG (reference sequence). This CDR3 has 11 amino acids. The V end was cut by 3 bases, the J end by 8 bases, with 10 bases between. The variable domain in full, completed from reference TRBV30 and TRBJ1-2, reads SQTIHQWPATLVQPVGSPLSLECTVEGTSNPNLYWYRQAAGRGLQLLFYSVGIGQISSEVPQNLSASRPQDRQFILSSKKLLLSDSGFYLCAWSPGEGYTFGSGTRLTVV.

The chain is built from TRBV10-2 and TRBJ2-1; 9 nucleotides match TRBD2. The germline V gene has CDR1 WSHSY and CDR2 SAAADI. This CDR3 region has 16 residues. Trimming removed 0 bases from V and 6 bases from J; junction bases left unmatched: 6. The CDR3 coding sequence is TGCGCCAGCAGTGAGTCATTGCGGGGGGGGAGCAATGAGCAGTTCTTC. It encodes CASSESLRGGSNEQFF.

This sequence joins TRBV6-4 and TRBJ1-2; 11 nucleotides line up with TRBD1. The germline V gene has CDR1 MRHNA and CDR2 SNTAGT. This CDR3 is built from 16 residues. Trimming removed 8 bases from V and 0 bases from J; junction bases left unmatched: 8. The CDR3 loop is CASPPGQGDSNYGYTF. CDR3 nucleotide sequence: TGTGCCAGCCCACCGGGACAGGGGGACTCTAACTATGGCTACACCTTC.

V is TRBV27 and J is TRBJ1-2; D gene uncertain. Germline V gene data show CDR1 as MNHEY and CDR2 as SMNVEV (reference sequence). The CDR3 sequence is 12 residues long. V was pared by 2 bases and J by 6 bases, with 7 bases between. This CDR3 reads CASSLNGNGYTF. In DNA form, the CDR3 reads TGTGCCAGCAGTTTAAACGGTAATGGCTACACCTTC.

The J gene is TRBJ1-1, the V gene TRBV7-9; D is uncertain. V shed 10 bases and J shed 0 bases, with 12 bases lying between them. The CDR3 runs 13 residues. Germline CDR1 SEHNR, CDR2 FQNEAQ (reference sequence). CDR3 residues: CATEDVLNTEAFF. The DNA for the CDR3 is TGTGCCACCGAGGACGTTCTGAACACTGAAGCTTTCTTT.

V is TRBV7-2 and J is TRBJ1-2, with unresolved D. Deletions cut 3 bases from V and 8 bases from J, with 10 bases between. The germline V gene encodes CDR1 SGHTA and CDR2 FQGNSA. The CDR3 extends over 12 amino acids. CDR3 sequence: CASSLSRRGYTF. The CDR3 DNA is TGTGCCAGCAGCTTGAGTAGACGGGGCTACACCTTC.